The subject of this entry is one T cell receptor beta chain. This sample includes further DNA sequences coding for the same CDR3. The sample comes from a study of shared clonotypes between healthy human individuals. Clones were read by immunoSEQ multiplex PCR, and TCRdb kept only the in-frame ones, dropping some. The repertoire has 850,000 to 1,200,000 clones, about 75% of them found once; the top ten carry approximately 1.5%. Sequenced input: memory CD4+ T cells sorted from blood. Subset: CD45RA-negative fraction. The source is a man aged 18 to 29 in good health.

CDR3 residues: CASSLAGAGQETQYF. In DNA form, the CDR3 reads TGTGCCAGCAGCTTGGCAGGGGCCGGCCAAGAGACCCAGTACTTC. This rearrangement joins TRBV7-9 to TRBJ2-5, with D perhaps TRBD1 (6 bases). The V and J ends lost 3 bases and 1 base respectively, with 12 bases between them. CDR3 length: 15 amino acids. Germline CDR1 reads SEHNR; CDR2 reads FQNEAQ (reference sequence).